One T cell receptor (beta chain) is described in this entry. The antigen is unknown. These data originate in a study of shared clonotypes between healthy human individuals. Points from the study as a whole: A small donor pool kept down the genetic and exposure-history diversity that was represented. A few donors shared about 5% of their naive CD4 clonotypes.

Method: immunoSEQ multiplex PCR; TCRdb's copy keeps in-frame clones and lacks some. This table holds over 1.5 million clones, roughly 98% found once. Trimming took 1 base from V and 5 from J, leaving 8 bases between them. Germline assignment: CDR1 SGHKS and CDR2 YYEKEE (reference sequence). The CDR3 has 13 amino acids. The sequence was collected from a man aged 25-40 years in good health. The specimen sequenced was naive CD4+ T cells sorted from blood. The subset is: CD45RA+ positively selected. The chain combines TRBV5-5 with TRBJ2-3, with a possible D match to TRBD1 (6 bases). CDR3 in amino acids: CASSLLGQDTQYF. Written as DNA, the CDR3 is TGTGCCAGCAGCTTGCTGGGACAAGATACGCAGTATTTT. The variable domain in full, completed from reference TRBV5-5 and TRBJ2-3, reads DAGVTQSPTHLIKTRGQQVTLRCSPISGHKSVSWYQQVLGQGPQFIFQYYEKEERGRGNFPDRFSARQFPNYSSELNVNALLLGDSALYLCASSLLGQDTQYFGPGTRLTVL.